Listed below are T cell receptor beta chains from one sample, sequenced in a study of blood T cells in healthy people across ages. TCRdb called the 5' RACE reads again in MiXCR, with one record for every CDR3 protein. Of 1 million to 1.2 million distinct CDR3 sequences listed, 35% to 40% are singletons. The sequenced material came from blood. The receptors shown here come from a man between 18 and 35 years old in good health. Each CDR3 is given with its conserved first and last residue. The D gene is left open where the match is weak.

V,D,CDR3
TRBV4-2,TRBD2,CASSPSSGLAGGSEQFF
TRBV10-3,TRBD1,CAISAGQGVSDGYTF
TRBV2,.,CASVDRLASPHADTQYF
TRBV20-1,.,CSASEPRGKPVSEQFF
TRBV4-3,.,CASSRGPVLRRTDTQYF
TRBV5-6,.,CASSKWTFRGNYGYTF
TRBV18,TRBD2,CASSPLKEEREGSYGQYF
TRBV12-3/TRBV12-4,TRBD1,CASSWAGGQDYGYTF
TRBV12-5,.,CASGTSRGETEKLFF
TRBV6-5,.,CASSYSNTPTDTQYF
TRBV20-1,.,CSASDSMTEAFF
TRBV29-1,.,CSVSGIMNTEAFF
TRBV7-9,.,CASSLIEETQYF
TRBV3-1,.,CASSQGSRTYEQYF
TRBV10-3,TRBD1,CAIRGDRGRANEQFF
TRBV7-2,TRBD2,CASTPTSGYYEQYF
TRBV7-2,.,CASSLASLWSSNQPQHF
TRBV10-3,.,CAISRGGTEAFF
TRBV5-1,.,CASSVEPGLKQFF
TRBV20-1,TRBD1,CSARTTGGGSPLHF
TRBV9,TRBD1,CASSATGTGRDEQYF
TRBV6-6,.,CASSYSGVDQPQHF
TRBV6-2/TRBV6-3,.,CASRPPEEKNTEAFF
TRBV18,.,CASTASGGVNTQYF
TRBV7-9,.,CASRAQASTGELFF
TRBV5-1,.,CASSTGHPTDTQYF
TRBV20-1,TRBD2,CSAQPGTSGGDTLGEQYF
TRBV4-2,TRBD1,CASSQEPGGRGNEQFF
TRBV9,.,CASSVANGELFF